One T cell receptor beta chain is described in this entry. Its antigen is undetermined. This sample stems from a study of molecular identifiers for immune sequencing clone quantification. General study points: Clonotypes surpassing 20 RNA copies contained over 98% of effector molecules, versus under 1% in naive cells. Spiked TCR RNA from one Jurkat cell reportedly showed up when mixed among over 900,000 naive cells.

As CD8+CD4-CCR7+CD45RA+ cells, naive CD8 T cells were sorted. In preparing bulk TCR libraries, previously described methods and listed TCR primers were used. Via MiXCR, TCRdb re-called the PCR reads, giving one row per CDR3 protein. The sample lists about 300,000 distinct CDR3 sequences, roughly a fifth seen once, with 0.81% in the top ten. Germline V gene sequence: CDR1 GTSNPN, CDR2 SVGIG (reference sequence). The CDR3 loop spans 13 amino acids. The V gene lost 5 bases and the J gene lost 6 bases, with 13 bases spanning the gap. Sequences were obtained from naive CD8+ T cells from blood, with Jurkat cell RNA spiked in. Subset of the sample: FACS-sorted CD8+CD4-CCR7+CD45RA+ naive T cells. This clonotype was sampled from a human donor in good health. Some libraries in this study had Jurkat cell RNA spiked in. The gene calls are TRBV30 and TRBJ2-2; D is undetermined. The CDR3 is CAWDYTRAGELFF. The CDR3 DNA is TGTGCCTGGGATTATACAAGGGCCGGGGAGCTGTTTTTT.